Presented here are 31 T cell receptor beta chains from one specimen sequenced in a study of T cell responses to AZD1222 COVID-19 vaccine (dated by TCRdb to 2020 to 2022). The time point label for this specimen denotes: about 28 days (+/-7) after the second vaccine dose. Libraries were built with the immunoSEQ multiplex PCR assay. TCRdb provides this immuneACCESS table in a form limited to in-frame rearrangements. Some clones are lacking; in checked studies, under half of them reflect an unresolved V gene, and why the rest are absent is not known. The sample table holds some 140,000 clones, of which nearly 90% were seen once. The leading ten clones occupy 5% to 7% of the sample. Source: peripheral blood, taken 28 days after the second AZD1222 dose. These receptors originate from an adult who received the AZD1222 COVID-19 vaccine.

CDR3 sequence (DNA): TGCGCCAGCGCCCCGGACAGGGGGGACACAGATACGCAGTATTTT. This codes for CASAPDRGDTDTQYF. The chain employs TRBV5-1 and TRBJ2-3; 10 bases line up with TRBD1. The germline CDR1 and CDR2 sequences are SGHRS and YFSETQ. This CDR3 comprises 15 residues. V lost 7 bases, J lost 2 bases, and 7 bases stayed unmatched.

The chain is built from TRBV19 and TRBJ1-2, with D perhaps TRBD1 (5 bases). Deletions cut 3 bases from V and 4 bases from J, with 15 bases between. This CDR3 has 15 amino acids. CDR1 and CDR2 (germline): LNHDA, SQIVND (reference sequence). Here the CDR3 reads CASSMSWQGTYGYTF. The CDR3 DNA reads TGTGCCAGTAGTATGTCATGGCAGGGAACCTATGGCTACACCTTC.

V usage is TRBV20-1 and J usage is TRBJ2-3, with TRBD2 matching over 10 bases. Germline V CDR1 and CDR2: DFQATT, SNEGSKA (reference sequence). J was trimmed by 6 bases and V by 3 bases; bases with no gene match: 6. The CDR3 runs 14 residues. In DNA, the CDR3 is TGCAGTGCTAGTAGACTAGCGGGCTTGGATACGCAGTATTTT. This gives the protein CSASRLAGLDTQYF.

The chain has TRBV6-4 and TRBJ1-1; TRBD1 matches 7 bases. The CDR3 is 15 amino acids. Per germline, CDR1 MRHNA and CDR2 SNTAGT. The junction had 10 bases not matched to a gene; V was cut back by 5 bases and J by 4 bases. CDR3 coding DNA: TGTGCCAGCAGTTCTCATCCAGGGGGTAGCACTGAAGCTTTCTTT. This gives the protein CASSSHPGGSTEAFF.

This clone is a singleton in its sample. V is TRBV20-1 and J is TRBJ2-7; no firm D call. CDR3 size: 11 residues. The germline V gene encodes CDR1 DFQATT and CDR2 SNEGSKA (reference sequence). Trimming removed 3 bases at V and 3 bases at J, with 6 bases between. CDR3 sequence (DNA): TGCAGTGCTAGCGAACTCTACGAGCAGTACTTC. It is translated as CSASELYEQYF.

The CDR3 nucleotides read TGCGCCAGCAGCTTGGAGGGCGGGATTAGCTACAATGAGCAGTTCTTC. Residues: CASSLEGGISYNEQFF. V and J are TRBV5-1 and TRBJ2-1; tentative D call: TRBD2 (6 bases). The CDR3 loop spans 16 amino acids. Deletions cut 0 bases from V and 3 bases from J, with 13 bases between. From germline, CDR1 is SGHRS and CDR2 YFSETQ.

V is TRBV27 and J is TRBJ1-1; no reliable D call. This CDR3 has 16 amino acids. Trimming removed 2 bases at V and 0 bases at J, with 13 bases between. In germline, CDR1 is MNHEY, CDR2 SMNVEV (reference sequence). The CDR3 DNA is TGTGCCAGCAGTTTAAGGTCCGTCAGAATGAACACTGAAGCTTTCTTT. This translates into CASSLRSVRMNTEAFF.

The V gene is TRBV18, the J gene TRBJ2-1; possible D gene TRBD1, 6 bases. Germline lookup yields CDR1 KGHSH and CDR2 LQKENI. CDR3 size: 14 residues. V gave up 0 bases and J gave up 8 bases, with 11 bases separating them. CDR3 coding DNA: TGTGCCAGCTCACCACCTGGGGGCATGGATGAGCAGTTCTTC. Encoded protein: CASSPPGGMDEQFF.

The chain joins TRBV3-1 (or the pseudogene TRBV3-2) to TRBJ2-5; D is unclear. Germline-derived CDR1 and CDR2 are LGHDT and YNNKEL (reference sequence). Trimming took 1 base from V and 5 from J, leaving 11 bases between them. This CDR3 is 14 amino acids long. CDR3 coding DNA: TGTGCCAGCAGCCAAGTAAGGATTGCGGAGACCCAGTACTTC. It yields the protein CASSQVRIAETQYF.

The chain joins TRBV2 to TRBJ1-2, with 8 bases matching TRBD1. Germline trimming cut 1 base from V and 5 bases from J; bases unmatched to any gene: 0. Germline CDR1 and CDR2: SNHLY and FYNNEI. The CDR3 spans 13 residues. CDR3 region: CASSEGQGYGYTF. For the CDR3, the DNA is TGTGCCAGCAGTGAAGGACAGGGGTATGGCTACACCTTC.

The rearrangement uses TRBV12-3 or TRBV12-4 and TRBJ2-2, with D uncertain. V was shortened by 1 base and J by 7 bases, with 7 bases between the two germline ends. The CDR3 loop spans 13 amino acids. The CDR3 bases are TGTGCCAGCAGTTTAGGGCTGGACGGGGAGCTGTTTTTT. Its translation: CASSLGLDGELFF.

The gene calls are TRBV4-2 and TRBJ1-2; no definite D call. Germline assignment: CDR1 LGHNA and CDR2 YNFKEQ. This CDR3 has 15 residues. The V and J ends lost 0 bases and 7 bases respectively, with 15 bases between them. CDR3 in DNA: TGTGCCAGCAGCCAAGAGGTTGTGGGGATATCTGGCTACACCTTC. Translation: CASSQEVVGISGYTF.

This rearrangement joins TRBV9 to TRBJ1-2; 7 bases agree with TRBD1. The germline CDR1 and CDR2 sequences are SGDLS and YYNGEE. The CDR3 is made up of 14 amino acids. The trim removed 4 bases at V and 3 bases at J, leaving 6 bases unmatched. The CDR3 DNA is TGTGCCAGCAGCTCTGGAGGGGGCGACTATGGCTACACCTTC. Amino acids: CASSSGGGDYGYTF. The full variable domain, completed using reference TRBV9 and TRBJ1-2, is DSGVTQTPKHLITATGQRVTLRCSPRSGDLSVYWYQQSLDQGLQFLIQYYNGEERAKGNILERFSAQQFPDLHSELNLSSLELGDSALYFCASSSGGGDYGYTFGSGTRLTVV.

This chain joins TRBV5-4 and TRBJ1-2, with D hard to call. Germline CDR1 is SGHNT and CDR2 is YYREEE (reference sequence). V was pared by 4 bases and J by 1 base, with 8 bases between. CDR3 size: 13 residues. DNA of the CDR3: TGTGCCAGCAGCAGGAACGGTAACTATGGCTACACCTTC. Translated, it gives CASSRNGNYGYTF. Based on the CDR3 plus reference TRBV5-4 and TRBJ1-2, the full variable domain is ETGVTQSPTHLIKTRGQQVTLRCSSQSGHNTVSWYQQALGQGPQFIFQYYREEENGRGNFPPRFSGLQFPNYSSELNVNALELDDSALYLCASSRNGNYGYTFGSGTRLTVV.

This sequence joins TRBV18 and TRBJ1-1, with 8 bases lining up with TRBD1. The CDR3 extends over 14 amino acids. Losses at the gene ends were 2 bases for V and 7 bases for J; bases not matched to a gene: 6. Germline CDR1 and CDR2: KGHSH and LQKENI. The CDR3 sequence is CASSPSTGAVEAFF. CDR3 DNA: TGTGCCAGCTCACCATCGACAGGGGCGGTTGAAGCTTTCTTT.

The chain links TRBV28 to TRBJ1-1, with D perhaps matching TRBD1 (5 bases). Germline V gene lookup returns CDR1 MDHEN and CDR2 SYDVKM. The V gene lost 5 bases and the J gene lost 3 bases, with 22 bases spanning the gap. The CDR3 loop spans 17 amino acids. For the CDR3, the DNA is TGTGCCAGCAGTCAGGCGGGGGGTATCATTTGGGACACTGAAGCTTTCTTT. This gives the protein CASSQAGGIIWDTEAFF.

The rearrangement uses TRBV2 and TRBJ2-7; 7 nucleotides line up with TRBD1. Germline assignment: CDR1 SNHLY and CDR2 FYNNEI. V lost 6 bases, J lost 2 bases, and 1 base stayed unmatched. This CDR3 contains 12 residues. CDR3 region: CASRGQTYEQYF. In nucleotides, the CDR3 is TGTGCCAGCAGGGGACAGACCTACGAGCAGTACTTC.

In nucleotides, the CDR3 is TGTGCCAGCAGCCCTAGATCGGGGGGCAGGGGAAACACTGAAGCTTTCTTT. Encoded protein: CASSPRSGGRGNTEAFF. The chain links TRBV7-9 to TRBJ1-1, with D maybe TRBD1 (6 bases). This CDR3 is built from 17 residues. V was pared by 5 bases and J by 2 bases, with 21 bases between. Germline V lookup: CDR1 SEHNR, CDR2 FQNEAQ (reference sequence).

This chain joins TRBV4-2 and TRBJ1-4; no clear D gene. Trimming took off 1 base at V and 1 base at J, with 7 bases between the two ends. The CDR3 extends over 15 amino acids. Germline lookup yields CDR1 LGHNA and CDR2 YNFKEQ. The CDR3 DNA sequence: TGTGCCAGCAGCCAAGCCCGGAGAACTAATGAAAAACTGTTTTTT. Translated, it gives CASSQARRTNEKLFF.

The sample holds a few counts of this clone. The chain combines TRBV12-3 or TRBV12-4 with TRBJ2-2; perhaps TRBD1 as D (5 bases). V gave up 7 bases and J gave up 5 bases, with 11 bases separating them. The CDR3 is made up of 13 amino acids. CDR3 nucleotide sequence: TGTGCCAGCAACCCGACAGTAACCGGGGAGCTGTTTTTT. Translating it yields CASNPTVTGELFF.

V is TRBV29-1 and J is TRBJ1-3; tentatively, D is TRBD1 (5 bases). Germline loops: CDR1 SQVTM, CDR2 ANQGSEA. Trimming cost V 4 bases and J 0 bases, with 10 bases left between them. The CDR3 is made up of 14 amino acids. CDR3 amino acids: CSVGQRTSGNTIYF. DNA of the CDR3: TGCAGCGTTGGACAGCGAACCTCTGGAAACACCATATATTTT.

V usage is TRBV27 and J usage is TRBJ2-1, with D possibly being TRBD2 (6 bases). Per germline, CDR1 MNHEY and CDR2 SMNVEV (reference sequence). Trimming took off 2 bases at V and 3 bases at J, with 11 bases between the two ends. There are 15 residues in the CDR3. The CDR3 DNA sequence: TGTGCCAGCAGTTTAAAGGAGGGATACTACAATGAGCAGTTCTTC. Protein sequence: CASSLKEGYYNEQFF.

The rearrangement uses TRBV7-3 and TRBJ2-3; possible D gene TRBD2, 6 bases. The ends were cut back, 1 base at V and 5 bases at J, with 16 bases in the middle. Germline CDR1 is SGHTA and CDR2 is FQGTGA. This CDR3 has 16 amino acids. The CDR3 loop reads CASSLIGTPVGDTQYF. The CDR3 DNA is TGTGCCAGCAGCTTAATAGGGACTCCCGTCGGAGATACGCAGTATTTT.

V gene TRBV4-2 combines with J gene TRBJ2-4, with D unresolved. V shed 1 base and J shed 0 bases, with 10 bases lying between them. The CDR3 is 16 residues long. The V gene's germline CDR1 is LGHNA and CDR2 YNFKEQ. The CDR3 sequence is CASSQVGGLAKNIQYF. CDR3 coding DNA: TGTGCCAGCAGCCAAGTGGGCGGCTTAGCCAAAAACATTCAGTACTTC.

This clone occurred once. This chain connects TRBV6-2 or TRBV6-3 to TRBJ1-5; 7 nucleotides match TRBD1. There are 16 residues in the CDR3. Germline CDR1 is MNHEY and CDR2 is SVGEGT. Losses at the gene ends were 6 bases for V and 1 base for J; bases not matched to a gene: 9. CDR3 nucleotides: TGTGCCAGCAGCTCCGCAGGGGGTGGGAGCAATCAGCCCCAGCATTTT. Protein sequence: CASSSAGGGSNQPQHF.

The chain recombines TRBV7-2 with TRBJ2-1; no firm D call. This CDR3 has 15 residues. Trimming took off 1 base at V and 0 bases at J, with 7 bases between the two ends. CDR1 SGHTA and CDR2 FQGNSA come from the germline V gene. Written as DNA, the CDR3 is TGTGCCAGCAGCTTAGAAAGTTACTCCTACAATGAGCAGTTCTTC. Protein: CASSLESYSYNEQFF.

The gene calls are TRBV4-2 and TRBJ2-1, with D tentatively TRBD2 (5 bases). Germline CDR1 LGHNA, CDR2 YNFKEQ. Trimming stripped 0 bases from V and 10 bases from J, with 10 bases between. The CDR3 loop spans 13 amino acids. The CDR3 DNA follows: TGTGCCAGCAGCCAAGAGGGTGCGGGCGAGCAGTTCTTC. It encodes CASSQEGAGEQFF.

The chain has TRBV9 and TRBJ2-5; TRBD2 aligns across 10 bases. Trimming took 3 bases from V and 5 from J; bases not matched to a gene: 7. The CDR3 is 15 residues long. The germline CDR1 and CDR2 sequences are SGDLS and YYNGEE. The CDR3 loop is CASSAGTSEWETQYF. CDR3 nucleotide sequence: TGTGCCAGCAGCGCCGGGACTAGCGAATGGGAGACCCAGTACTTC.

The CDR3 DNA sequence: TGTGCCACCAGCAGAGAACCAGGGGCCAACTACGAGCAGTACTTC. Translating gives CATSREPGANYEQYF. The rearrangement joins TRBV15 to TRBJ2-7; possible D gene TRBD1, 6 bases. CDR1 is LNHNV, CDR2 YYDKDF, per germline (reference sequence). This CDR3 is built from 15 residues. Trimming cost V 0 bases and J 3 bases, with 12 bases left between them.

In its sample, this clone was seen once. The chain uses TRBV3-1 (or the pseudogene TRBV3-2) and TRBJ1-1, with 8 positions matching TRBD1. CDR1 and CDR2 from the germline V gene are LGHDT and YNNKEL (reference sequence). The V gene end was trimmed by 0 bases and the J gene end by 4 bases; junction bases not matched to a gene: 4. CDR3 size: 15 residues. The CDR3 here is CASSQDSTGGTEAFF. CDR3 nucleotide sequence: TGTGCCAGCAGCCAAGATAGCACAGGGGGCACTGAAGCTTTCTTT.

The genes are TRBV5-1 and TRBJ1-2; TRBD1 agrees at 9 bases. This CDR3 has 15 residues. Germline CDR1 reads SGHRS; CDR2 reads YFSETQ. The V and J ends lost 4 bases and 1 base, in that order; junction bases with no gene match: 5. CDR3 protein: CASSTGQGYNYGYTF. The CDR3 bases are TGCGCCAGCAGCACCGGACAGGGGTATAACTATGGCTACACCTTC.